The clone carrying this T cell receptor (beta chain) was detected a few times. The data stem from a study of CD4 and CD8 cells across lung adenocarcinoma regions. The patients had localized lung adenocarcinoma, a non-small cell subtype. Per the germline V gene, CDR1 is MNHNS and CDR2 is SASEGT. V lost 1 base to trimming and J lost 4 bases; unmatched junction nucleotides: 1. The CDR3 contains 14 residues. Using its own MiXCR run on the PCR reads, TCRdb lists one record per CDR3 protein. The profile shows around 20,000 distinct CDR3 sequences, approximately 50% of them singletons. This TCR was recovered from a female donor with lung adenocarcinoma. The CD4 and CD8 labels of this study may be unreliable. V and J are TRBV6-1 and TRBJ1-2; 9 bases are shared with TRBD1. The sequencing input was CD8+ T cells from the center of a lung tumor. The CDR3 reads CASSEVDRGYGYTF. DNA of the CDR3: TGTGCCAGCAGTGAAGTGGACAGGGGCTATGGCTACACCTTC.